These 13 T cell receptor beta chains originate from one sample sequenced in a study of identical twins. TCRdb passed the 5' RACE reads through MiXCR, listing each CDR3 protein once. Of about 530,000 distinct CDR3 sequences in the sample, around 15% were seen once. This same sample was also part of a study on yellow fever vaccine responses in identical twins.

The material sequenced was CD4+ T cells sorted from blood. The receptors were sampled from a woman aged 18 to 35 in good health.

This chain links TRBV27 with TRBJ2-1, with 11 bases lining up with TRBD2. The V gene end was trimmed by 6 bases and the J gene end by 2 bases; junction bases not matched to a gene: 6. Germline assignment: CDR1 MNHEY and CDR2 SMNVEV (reference sequence). The CDR3 contains 16 residues. CDR3 coding DNA: TGTGCCAGCAGCCGCGGGACTAGCGGTCCCTACAATGAGCAGTTCTTC. Its translation: CASSRGTSGPYNEQFF.

This chain uses TRBV18 with TRBJ1-6; 7 positions agree with TRBD1. The germline CDR1 and CDR2 sequences are KGHSH and LQKENI. The CDR3 extends over 19 amino acids. With 5 bases clipped from V and 1 base from J, the junction kept 14 bases outside the gene matches. CDR3 sequence (DNA): TGTGCCAGCTCAAAGGACAGGTCGTTCGGACGTTCCTATAATTCACCCCTCCACTTT. It encodes CASSKDRSFGRSYNSPLHF.

This clonotype was detected a few times. DNA for the CDR3: TGTGCCAGCAGGCCAAAATCCGGGACAGGGGTACTCACAGATACGCAGTATTTT. Protein product: CASRPKSGTGVLTDTQYF. The chain couples TRBV11-2 to TRBJ2-3; 10 bases line up with TRBD1. CDR3 length: 18 amino acids. With 6 bases clipped from V and 2 bases from J, the junction kept 14 bases outside the gene matches. Germline V gene sequence: CDR1 SGHAT, CDR2 FQNNGV.

This clonotype came up a few times. The gene calls are TRBV6-1 and TRBJ2-2; 12 bases fit TRBD1. The V gene's germline CDR1 is MNHNS and CDR2 SASEGT. Losses at the gene ends were 10 bases for V and 3 bases for J; bases not matched to a gene: 6. This CDR3 contains 15 residues. The CDR3 nucleotides read TGTGCCACCACAGGGGACAGGGGGCACACCGGGGAGCTGTTTTTT. Encoded protein: CATTGDRGHTGELFF.

There are many counts of this clonotype. This chain uses TRBV29-1 with TRBJ1-5; 9 positions match TRBD1. CDR1 is SQVTM, CDR2 ANQGSEA, per germline. The CDR3 consists of 14 residues. J lost 2 bases, V lost 4 bases, and 3 bases had no gene match. DNA for the CDR3: TGCAGCGTTGGGGGACAGGGCGGCAATCAGCCCCAGCATTTT. This gives the protein CSVGGQGGNQPQHF.

This clonotype was recorded a few times. A junction boundary mismatches the germline segment, possibly from a read error. CDR3 residues: CASSLAGGPPDTQYF. The CDR3 bases are TGTGCCAGCAGTCTAGCGGGGGGGCCCCCAGATACGCAGTATTTT. This rearrangement joins TRBV12-3 or TRBV12-4 to TRBJ2-3, with 12 bases fitting TRBD2. This CDR3 spans 15 amino acids.

The chain uses TRBV28 and TRBJ1-1, with a weak D call TRBD1 (5 bases). CDR3 length: 14 residues. Germline V lookup: CDR1 MDHEN, CDR2 SYDVKM. With 6 bases removed from V and 6 bases from J, the gap between germline ends came to 17 bases. Here the CDR3 DNA reads TGTGCCAGCAGCACTCAGGGTGTTTGGGCTGAAGCTTTCTTT. This gives the protein CASSTQGVWAEAFF. Full variable domain (missing parts from reference TRBV28 and TRBJ1-1): DVKVTQSSRYLVKRTGEKVFLECVQDMDHENMFWYRQDPGLGLRLIYFSYDVKMKEKGDIPEGYSVSREKKERFSLILESASTNQTSMYLCASSTQGVWAEAFFGQGTRLTVV.

The chain has TRBV6-1 and TRBJ2-7, with 9 bases identical to TRBD1. The V segment lost 7 bases and the J segment 2 bases; nucleotides outside the gene matches: 3. The germline gives CDR1 MNHNS, CDR2 SASEGT. The CDR3 covers 13 residues. CDR3 amino acids: CASMGQGPYEQYF. The CDR3 DNA reads TGTGCCAGCATGGGACAGGGTCCCTACGAGCAGTACTTC.

This rearrangement joins TRBV24-1 to TRBJ2-3, with 16 bases matching TRBD2. The CDR3 is 19 amino acids. J lost 3 bases, V lost 3 bases, and 8 bases had no gene match. The germline CDR1 and CDR2 sequences are KGHDR and SFDVKD. For the CDR3, the DNA is TGTGCCACCAGTGATCCGCCGGGACTAGCGGGAGGGAAAACAGATACGCAGTATTTT. The encoded protein is CATSDPPGLAGGKTDTQYF.

In its sample, this clonotype was seen a few times. This sequence joins TRBV20-1 and TRBJ2-4; 7 bases line up with TRBD2. The CDR3 loop spans 17 amino acids. Germline-derived CDR1 and CDR2 are DFQATT and SNEGSKA (reference sequence). V shed 6 bases and J 0 bases; nucleotides not matched to a gene: 14. The CDR3 loop reads CSARSTSANQAKNIQYF. The CDR3 coding sequence is TGCAGTGCCAGAAGTACTAGCGCGAACCAAGCCAAAAACATTCAGTACTTC.

In its sample, this clonotype was seen a few times. This chain links TRBV20-1 with TRBJ2-7; 8 nucleotides align to TRBD1. The CDR3 is 11 amino acids. V gave up 5 bases and J gave up 7 bases; unmatched junction bases: 4. CDR1 DFQATT and CDR2 SNEGSKA come from the germline V gene (reference sequence). The CDR3 protein is CSARQGREQYF. CDR3 nucleotides: TGCAGTGCTCGACAGGGGAGGGAGCAGTACTTC.

This clonotype was seen more than once but under ten times. The chain links TRBV9 to TRBJ2-2; 10 bases agree with TRBD1. Germline CDR1 SGDLS, CDR2 YYNGEE. The V segment lost 4 bases and the J segment 4 bases; nucleotides outside the gene matches: 10. The length of the CDR3 is 17 residues. The CDR3 DNA is TGTGCCAGCAGCCCACATACTGGGACAGGGGCCACCGGGGAGCTGTTTTTT. Its translation is CASSPHTGTGATGELFF.

This clonotype was detected ten times or more. V is TRBV29-1 and J is TRBJ2-5; D is unclear. Trimming left V 7 bases short and J 1 base short, with 10 bases between. Germline V CDR1 and CDR2: SQVTM, ANQGSEA. The CDR3 is 12 amino acids. The CDR3 reads CSASRFQETQYF. Written as DNA, the CDR3 is TGCAGCGCCTCCAGGTTCCAAGAGACCCAGTACTTC.